Listed below are T cell receptor beta chains from one sample, sequenced in a study of post-analysis software for immune sequencing data. TCRdb itself ran the PCR reads through MiXCR, one entry per CDR3 protein. The sample has some 160,000 distinct CDR3 sequences; about 36% are singletons. The material was blood, obtained after autologous hematopoietic stem cell transplantation. These receptors were collected from a girl under 18 with multiple sclerosis. CDR3s include the opening cysteine and the closing phenylalanine or tryptophan. D genes are given only for firm matches. Where a row states a size, it is once, few, many or the class of an expanded clone; other rows omit it.

clone size: many; V gene: TRBV20-1; J gene: TRBJ2-1; D gene: -; CDR3 DNA: TGCAGTGCTAGATTACGGGGGGAGCAGTTCTTC; CDR3 protein: CSARLRGEQFF
clone size: -; V gene: TRBV20-1; J gene: TRBJ1-1; D gene: -; CDR3 DNA: TGCAGTGCTAGAGTGACGGGGAACACTGAAGCTTTCTTT; CDR3 protein: CSARVTGNTEAFF
clone size: -; V gene: TRBV5-1; J gene: TRBJ2-2; D gene: TRBD2; CDR3 DNA: TGCGCCAGCAGCTTTGAAGCGGGAGGGCCGAGTGACACCGGGGAGCTGTTTTTT; CDR3 protein: CASSFEAGGPSDTGELFF
clone size: -; V gene: TRBV5-1; J gene: TRBJ2-7; D gene: -; CDR3 DNA: TGCGCCAGCAGCTTGCCAACCCCAGGAGGAGGGCTCTACGAGCAGTACTTC; CDR3 protein: CASSLPTPGGGLYEQYF
clone size: -; V gene: TRBV25-1; J gene: TRBJ2-5; D gene: TRBD2; CDR3 DNA: TGTGCCAGCAGTGAATTTGTGGGGCGGAGCGGGAGGGCCGGGAGTCAGCAAGAGACCCAGTACTTC; CDR3 protein: CASSEFVGRSGRAGSQQETQYF
clone size: -; V gene: TRBV20-1; J gene: TRBJ2-1; D gene: TRBD2; CDR3 DNA: TGCAGTGCTAGAGATCCCTTTGGACTAGCGGGAGGCCTAACTAACAATGAGCAGTTCTTC; CDR3 protein: CSARDPFGLAGGLTNNEQFF
clone size: -; V gene: TRBV10-2; J gene: TRBJ2-1; D gene: TRBD2; CDR3 DNA: TGCGCCAGCAGTGCTAGCGGCTACAATGAGCAGTTCTTC; CDR3 protein: CASSASGYNEQFF
clone size: few; V gene: TRBV12-3/TRBV12-4; J gene: TRBJ2-1; D gene: -; CDR3 DNA: TGTGCCAGCAGTTTACTAAGGGGCGACTACTCAATCTACAATGAGCAGTTCTTC; CDR3 protein: CASSLLRGDYSIYNEQFF
clone size: few; V gene: TRBV4-2; J gene: TRBJ2-7; D gene: TRBD1; CDR3 DNA: TGTGCCAGCAGTCACTTTGGACAGGGAGATTACGAGCAGTACTTC; CDR3 protein: CASSHFGQGDYEQYF
clone size: few; V gene: TRBV3-1; J gene: TRBJ1-2; D gene: TRBD1; CDR3 DNA: TGTGCCAGCAGCCAAGTCCTGACAGGGGGATATGGCTACACCTTC; CDR3 protein: CASSQVLTGGYGYTF
clone size: -; V gene: TRBV10-3; J gene: TRBJ2-1; D gene: TRBD2; CDR3 DNA: TGTGCCATCAGCCAGCGGGAGGGCCCATACAATGAGCAGTTCTTC; CDR3 protein: CAISQREGPYNEQFF
clone size: -; V gene: TRBV12-3/TRBV12-4; J gene: TRBJ2-7; D gene: -; CDR3 DNA: TGTGCCAGCAGTTTGGGGGAGGCCCACTCCTACGAGCAGTACTTC; CDR3 protein: CASSLGEAHSYEQYF
clone size: few; V gene: TRBV5-1; J gene: TRBJ2-7; D gene: TRBD2; CDR3 DNA: TGCGCCAGCAGCCAACTGGCGTCGGGAGGCTACGAGCAGTACTTC; CDR3 protein: CASSQLASGGYEQYF
clone size: -; V gene: TRBV6-1; J gene: TRBJ2-7; D gene: TRBD2; CDR3 DNA: TGTGCCAGCAGGGGCCCCGGATCCGTTAAGGGGAAGAGCGGGAGGGCCCCCTACGAGCAGTACTTC; CDR3 protein: CASRGPGSVKGKSGRAPYEQYF
clone size: -; V gene: TRBV15; J gene: TRBJ2-1; D gene: TRBD2; CDR3 DNA: TGTGCCACCAGCAGAGAAAGGGAGAGCGGGGTTGAGGTTACGAGCTCCTACAATGAGCGGTTCTTC; CDR3 protein: CATSRERESGVEVTSSYNERFF
clone size: -; V gene: TRBV6-2/TRBV6-3; J gene: TRBJ2-1; D gene: -; CDR3 DNA: TGTGCCAGCAGTTACTCATCGGGGAATGAGCAGTTCTTC; CDR3 protein: CASSYSSGNEQFF
clone size: -; V gene: TRBV7-2; J gene: TRBJ2-5; D gene: TRBD2; CDR3 DNA: TGTGCCAGCAGCTTAGTCCTAGCGGGTTTCCAAGAGACCCAGTACTTC; CDR3 protein: CASSLVLAGFQETQYF
clone size: -; V gene: TRBV12-3/TRBV12-4; J gene: TRBJ2-4; D gene: -; CDR3 DNA: TGTGCCAGCAGTTTCGGCAGCCTCTTAGCCAAAAACATTCAGTACTTC; CDR3 protein: CASSFGSLLAKNIQYF
clone size: -; V gene: TRBV6-2/TRBV6-3; J gene: TRBJ2-5; D gene: -; CDR3 DNA: TGTGCCAGCTTTAACGTCCGGAGGGGTTATCAGTACCAAGAGACCCAGTACTTC; CDR3 protein: CASFNVRRGYQYQETQYF
clone size: -; V gene: TRBV28; J gene: TRBJ1-5; D gene: TRBD1; CDR3 DNA: TGTGCCACCAGACGGGACAGGGGAGACTATAGCAATCAGCCCCAGCATTTT; CDR3 protein: CATRRDRGDYSNQPQHF
clone size: many; V gene: TRBV4-2; J gene: TRBJ1-4; D gene: -; CDR3 DNA: TGTGCCAGCAGCCAAGAAAACGCCTCACCAGAGGAAAAACTGTTTTTT; CDR3 protein: CASSQENASPEEKLFF
clone size: -; V gene: TRBV7-6; J gene: TRBJ2-1; D gene: TRBD2; CDR3 DNA: TGTGCCAGCAGCGGTGGGACTAGCGGTCCACGCGAGCAGTTCTTC; CDR3 protein: CASSGGTSGPREQFF
clone size: -; V gene: TRBV6-5; J gene: TRBJ1-1; D gene: -; CDR3 DNA: TGTGCCAGCGGATGGACGGACGCGAACACTGAAGCTTTCTTT; CDR3 protein: CASGWTDANTEAFF
clone size: -; V gene: TRBV12-3/TRBV12-4; J gene: TRBJ2-7; D gene: -; CDR3 DNA: TGTGCCAGCAGCCCTTGGCAGGCCTACGAGCAGTACTTC; CDR3 protein: CASSPWQAYEQYF
clone size: -; V gene: TRBV11-1; J gene: TRBJ2-4; D gene: TRBD2; CDR3 DNA: TGTGCCAGCAGCTTACGGGCTAGCGGGGCACGCCACAAGCAGTACTTC; CDR3 protein: CASSLRASGARHKQYF
clone size: -; V gene: TRBV7-2; J gene: TRBJ1-2; D gene: TRBD1; CDR3 DNA: TGTGCCAGCAGCTTAGCGGGGACAGGGGGCCGGGGCTACACCTTC; CDR3 protein: CASSLAGTGGRGYTF
clone size: many; V gene: TRBV12-3/TRBV12-4; J gene: TRBJ2-1; D gene: TRBD2; CDR3 DNA: TGTGCCAGCAGGGGGGGACTAGCGGGAGTAGGTAATGAGCAGTTCTTC; CDR3 protein: CASRGGLAGVGNEQFF
clone size: -; V gene: TRBV28; J gene: TRBJ1-5; D gene: -; CDR3 DNA: TGTGCCAGCAGTTTCTGGAATCAGCCCCAGCATTTT; CDR3 protein: CASSFWNQPQHF
clone size: -; V gene: TRBV4-3; J gene: TRBJ2-1; D gene: -; CDR3 DNA: TGCGCCAGCAGCCAAGACTACAACAACTACAATGAGCAGTTCTTC; CDR3 protein: CASSQDYNNYNEQFF
clone size: many; V gene: TRBV4-3; J gene: TRBJ2-7; D gene: -; CDR3 DNA: TGCGCCAGCAGCCAAGCGCCGAGGGGCCCCGAGGGGTTCTACGAGCAGTACTTC; CDR3 protein: CASSQAPRGPEGFYEQYF
clone size: -; V gene: TRBV13; J gene: TRBJ2-7; D gene: TRBD1; CDR3 DNA: TGTGCCAGCAGCTTAACAGGGGATGAGCAGTACTTC; CDR3 protein: CASSLTGDEQYF
clone size: -; V gene: TRBV2; J gene: TRBJ1-5; D gene: -; CDR3 DNA: TGTGCCAGCAGTGAAGCGCTGGCAGGAGGAAGTCAGCCCCAGCATTTT; CDR3 protein: CASSEALAGGSQPQHF
clone size: -; V gene: TRBV27; J gene: TRBJ1-2; D gene: TRBD1; CDR3 DNA: TGTGCCAGCAGTTACCCGACGGACAGGGGATGGGGCTACACCTTC; CDR3 protein: CASSYPTDRGWGYTF
clone size: -; V gene: TRBV7-9; J gene: TRBJ1-4; D gene: -; CDR3 DNA: TGTGCCAGCAGCTTAGGAGGCTCCAATGAAAAACTGTTTTTT; CDR3 protein: CASSLGGSNEKLFF
clone size: -; V gene: TRBV28; J gene: TRBJ1-5; D gene: TRBD1; CDR3 DNA: TGTGCCAGCAGGGCCCGCCTGCGACAGGGCGGGAAGCCCCAGCATTTT; CDR3 protein: CASRARLRQGGKPQHF
clone size: -; V gene: TRBV7-9; J gene: TRBJ1-1; D gene: -; CDR3 DNA: TGTGCCAGCAGCTTAGCGGCTGCGAACACTGAAGCTTTCTTT; CDR3 protein: CASSLAAANTEAFF
clone size: once; V gene: TRBV13; J gene: TRBJ1-5; D gene: -; CDR3 DNA: TGTGCCAGCAGCTTATACGGACCCAATCAGCCCCAGCATTTT; CDR3 protein: CASSLYGPNQPQHF
clone size: few; V gene: TRBV7-9; J gene: TRBJ2-1; D gene: -; CDR3 DNA: TGTGCCAGCAGCCCTAGGGAGCAGTTCTTC; CDR3 protein: CASSPREQFF
clone size: -; V gene: TRBV11-2; J gene: TRBJ1-1; D gene: -; CDR3 DNA: TGTGCCAGCAGCTTAGAATTAGGCCTCTTTGACACTGAAGCTTTCTTT; CDR3 protein: CASSLELGLFDTEAFF
clone size: few; V gene: TRBV20-1; J gene: TRBJ1-2; D gene: -; CDR3 DNA: TGCAGTGCTGCCCCTCCCGGAGGGGCCCTCGAGGGCTACACCTTC; CDR3 protein: CSAAPPGGALEGYTF
clone size: -; V gene: TRBV27; J gene: TRBJ2-5; D gene: -; CDR3 DNA: TGTGCCAGCAAGAGGAAAGCAGCTCAAGAGACCCAGTACTTC; CDR3 protein: CASKRKAAQETQYF
clone size: few; V gene: TRBV7-3; J gene: TRBJ2-1; D gene: TRBD2; CDR3 DNA: TGTGCCAGCAGCACACAGCCGGGACTAGCGAGAAGAAATGAGCAGTTCTTC; CDR3 protein: CASSTQPGLARRNEQFF
clone size: -; V gene: TRBV10-2; J gene: TRBJ2-5; D gene: -; CDR3 DNA: TGCGCCAGCAACTCCGGGACCCGAACCCAGACCCAGTACTTC; CDR3 protein: CASNSGTRTQTQYF
clone size: few; V gene: TRBV29-1; J gene: TRBJ2-1; D gene: -; CDR3 DNA: TGCAGCGTTGATGTGTGGGCTAGTTCCCCCTCATGGGAGCAGTTCTTC; CDR3 protein: CSVDVWASSPSWEQFF
clone size: -; V gene: TRBV11-2; J gene: TRBJ2-7; D gene: TRBD1; CDR3 DNA: TGTGCCAGCAGCCGACTGAAGGGACAGGGATTCTGCTACGAGCAGTACTTC; CDR3 protein: CASSRLKGQGFCYEQYF
clone size: -; V gene: TRBV7-9; J gene: TRBJ1-2; D gene: TRBD1; CDR3 DNA: TGTGCCAGCAGCTCAGGGACAGTCGGCTACACCTTC; CDR3 protein: CASSSGTVGYTF
clone size: many; V gene: TRBV12-3/TRBV12-4; J gene: TRBJ2-7; D gene: -; CDR3 DNA: TGTGCCAGCAGTATTTCCCCCTACGAGCAGTACTTC; CDR3 protein: CASSISPYEQYF
clone size: -; V gene: TRBV6-6; J gene: TRBJ2-7; D gene: TRBD1; CDR3 DNA: TGTGCCAGCTCACCGACAGGGGGCTACGAGCAGTACTTC; CDR3 protein: CASSPTGGYEQYF